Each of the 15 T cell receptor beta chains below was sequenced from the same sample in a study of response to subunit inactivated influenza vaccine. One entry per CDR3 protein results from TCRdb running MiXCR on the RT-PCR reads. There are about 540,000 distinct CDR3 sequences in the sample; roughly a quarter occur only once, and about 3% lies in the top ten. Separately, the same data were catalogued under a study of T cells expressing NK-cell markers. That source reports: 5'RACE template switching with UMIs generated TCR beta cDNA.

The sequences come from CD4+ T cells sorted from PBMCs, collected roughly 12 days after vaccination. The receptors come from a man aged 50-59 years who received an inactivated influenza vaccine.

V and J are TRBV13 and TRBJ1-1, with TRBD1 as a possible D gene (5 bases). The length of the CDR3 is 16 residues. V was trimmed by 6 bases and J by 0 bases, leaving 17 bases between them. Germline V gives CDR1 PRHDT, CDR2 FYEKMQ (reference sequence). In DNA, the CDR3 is TGTGCCAGCAGAAATCGGGCCGACAGTATGAACACTGAAGCTTTCTTT. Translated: CASRNRADSMNTEAFF.

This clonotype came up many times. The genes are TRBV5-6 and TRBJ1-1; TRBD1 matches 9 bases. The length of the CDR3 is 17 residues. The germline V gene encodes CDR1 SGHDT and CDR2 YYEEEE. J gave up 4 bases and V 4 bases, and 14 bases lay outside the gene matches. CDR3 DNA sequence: TGTGCCAGCAGCCTATTCGCAGGGACAGGGTGGACCACTGAAGCTTTCTTT. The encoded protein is CASSLFAGTGWTTEAFF.

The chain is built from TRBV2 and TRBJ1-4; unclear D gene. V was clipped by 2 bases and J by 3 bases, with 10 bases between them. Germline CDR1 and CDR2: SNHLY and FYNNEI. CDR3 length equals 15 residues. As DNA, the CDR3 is TGTGCCAGCAGTGAATATGGAGGTCCTAATGAAAAACTGTTTTTT. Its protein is CASSEYGGPNEKLFF.

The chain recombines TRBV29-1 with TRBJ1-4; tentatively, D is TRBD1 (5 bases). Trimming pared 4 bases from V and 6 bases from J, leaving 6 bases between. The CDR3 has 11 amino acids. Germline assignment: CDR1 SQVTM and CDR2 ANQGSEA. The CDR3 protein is CSVARDEKLFF. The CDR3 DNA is TGCAGCGTTGCCAGGGATGAAAAACTGTTTTTT.

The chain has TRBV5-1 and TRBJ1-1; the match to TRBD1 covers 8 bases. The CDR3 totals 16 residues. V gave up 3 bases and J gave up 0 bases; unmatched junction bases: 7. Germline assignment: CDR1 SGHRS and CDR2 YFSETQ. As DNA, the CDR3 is TGCGCCAGCAGCTCATGGTGGACAGGGATGAACACTGAAGCTTTCTTT. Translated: CASSSWWTGMNTEAFF.

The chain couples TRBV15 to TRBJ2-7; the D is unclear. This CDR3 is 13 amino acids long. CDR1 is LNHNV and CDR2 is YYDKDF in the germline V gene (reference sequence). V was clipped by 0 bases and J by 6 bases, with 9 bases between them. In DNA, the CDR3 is TGTGCCACCAGCAGAGATATAGGCTGCGAGCAGTACTTC. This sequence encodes CATSRDIGCEQYF.

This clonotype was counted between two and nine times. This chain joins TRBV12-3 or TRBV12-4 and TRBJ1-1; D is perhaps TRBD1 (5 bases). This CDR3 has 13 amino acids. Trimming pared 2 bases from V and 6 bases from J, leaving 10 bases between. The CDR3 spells CASSLRGISEAFF. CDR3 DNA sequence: TGTGCCAGCAGTTTAAGGGGAATCTCTGAAGCTTTCTTT.

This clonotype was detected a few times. CDR3: CATSDPEGRSGTDTQYF. CDR3 coding DNA: TGTGCCACCAGTGACCCCGAGGGGCGGAGCGGCACAGATACGCAGTATTTT. The V call is TRBV24-1, the J call TRBJ2-3; D could derive from TRBD1 or TRBD2 (5 bases each). CDR1 KGHDR and CDR2 SFDVKD come from the germline V gene. CDR3 length equals 17 residues. The germline V and J ends were trimmed by 4 bases and 1 base, with 17 bases remaining between them.

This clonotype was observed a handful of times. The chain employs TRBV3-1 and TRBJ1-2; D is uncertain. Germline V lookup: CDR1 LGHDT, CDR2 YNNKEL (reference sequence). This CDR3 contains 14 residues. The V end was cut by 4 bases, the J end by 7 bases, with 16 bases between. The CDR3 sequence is CASSPTDALTGYTF. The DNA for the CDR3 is TGTGCCAGCAGCCCCACGGACGCTCTGACTGGCTACACCTTC.

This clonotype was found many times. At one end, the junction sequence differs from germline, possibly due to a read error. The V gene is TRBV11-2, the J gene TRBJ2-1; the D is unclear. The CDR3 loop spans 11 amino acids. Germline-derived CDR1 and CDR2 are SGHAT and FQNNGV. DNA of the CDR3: TGCGCCAGCAGCTTCTCCAATGAGCAGTTCTTC. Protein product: CASSFSNEQFF.

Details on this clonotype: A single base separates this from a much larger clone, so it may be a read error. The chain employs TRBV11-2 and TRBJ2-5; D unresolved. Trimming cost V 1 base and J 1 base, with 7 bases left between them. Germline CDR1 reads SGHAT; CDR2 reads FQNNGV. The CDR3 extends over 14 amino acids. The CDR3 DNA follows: TGTGCCAGCAGCTTAGTGGGGATCCAAGAGACCCAGTACTTC. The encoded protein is CASSLVGIQETQYF.

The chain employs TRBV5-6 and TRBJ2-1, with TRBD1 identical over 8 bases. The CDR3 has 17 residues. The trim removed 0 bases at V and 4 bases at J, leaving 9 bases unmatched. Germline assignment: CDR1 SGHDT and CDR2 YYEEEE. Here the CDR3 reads CASSLEGQGAFYNEQFF. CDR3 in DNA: TGTGCCAGCAGCTTGGAGGGCCAGGGGGCTTTTTACAATGAGCAGTTCTTC.

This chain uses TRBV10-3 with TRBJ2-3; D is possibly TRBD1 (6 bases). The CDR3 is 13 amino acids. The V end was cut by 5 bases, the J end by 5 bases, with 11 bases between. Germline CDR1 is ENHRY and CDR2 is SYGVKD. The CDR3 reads CAISSTGQDTQYF. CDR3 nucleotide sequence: TGTGCCATCAGTTCGACAGGTCAAGATACGCAGTATTTT.

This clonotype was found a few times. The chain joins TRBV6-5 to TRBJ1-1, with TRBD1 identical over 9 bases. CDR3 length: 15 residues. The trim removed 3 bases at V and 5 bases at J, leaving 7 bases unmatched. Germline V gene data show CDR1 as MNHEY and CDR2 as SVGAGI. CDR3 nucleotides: TGTGCCAGCAGTTATACCGGGACAGGGATGACTGAAGCTTTCTTT. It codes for CASSYTGTGMTEAFF.

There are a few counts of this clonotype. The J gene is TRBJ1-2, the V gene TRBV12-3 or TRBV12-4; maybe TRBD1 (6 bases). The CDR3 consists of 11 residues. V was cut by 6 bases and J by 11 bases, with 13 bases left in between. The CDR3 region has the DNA TGTGCCAGCAGAAACAGGGTAGGGTACACCTTC. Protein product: CASRNRVGYTF.